This T cell receptor beta chain stems from a study of T cell responses to AZD1222 COVID-19 vaccine. In this sample, this clone turned up once. Produced via immunoSEQ multiplex PCR; TCRdb's table is partial and in-frame only. The sample records about 110,000 clones, around nine tenths being singletons. This CDR3 region has 13 residues. The germline gives CDR1 LGHNA, CDR2 YSLEER. Trimming took 4 bases from V and 8 from J, leaving 12 bases between them. The source material was peripheral blood, sampled on day 0 of AZD1222 vaccination. J is TRBJ2-1 and V is TRBV4-3; tentative D call: TRBD2 (5 bases). The receptor was derived from an adult in good health. DNA of the CDR3: TGCGCCAGCAGCCCGGTAGGGAGCGATGAGCAGTTCTTC. Translating gives CASSPVGSDEQFF.